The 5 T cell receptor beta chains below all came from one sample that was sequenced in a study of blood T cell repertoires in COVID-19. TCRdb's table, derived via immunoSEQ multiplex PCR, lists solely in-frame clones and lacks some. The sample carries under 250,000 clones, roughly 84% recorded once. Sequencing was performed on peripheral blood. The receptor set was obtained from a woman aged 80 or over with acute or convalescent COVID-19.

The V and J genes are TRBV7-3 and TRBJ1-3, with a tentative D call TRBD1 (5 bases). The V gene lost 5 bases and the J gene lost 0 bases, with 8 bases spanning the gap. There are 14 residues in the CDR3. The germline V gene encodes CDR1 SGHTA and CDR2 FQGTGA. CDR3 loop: CASSPGPSGNTIYF. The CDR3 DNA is TGTGCCAGCAGCCCAGGGCCCTCTGGAAACACCATATATTTT.

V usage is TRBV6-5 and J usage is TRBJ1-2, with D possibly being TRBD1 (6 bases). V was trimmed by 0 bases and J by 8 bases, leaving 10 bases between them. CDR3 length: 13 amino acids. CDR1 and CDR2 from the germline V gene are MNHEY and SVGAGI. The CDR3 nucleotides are TGTGCCAGCAGTTACTCGGGGACAAACGGCTACACCTTC. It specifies CASSYSGTNGYTF.

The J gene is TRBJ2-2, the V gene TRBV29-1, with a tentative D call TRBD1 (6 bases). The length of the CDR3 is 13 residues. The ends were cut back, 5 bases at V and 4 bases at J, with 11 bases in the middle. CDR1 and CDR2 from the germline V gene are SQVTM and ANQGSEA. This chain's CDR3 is CSVQGQSTGELFF. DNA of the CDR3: TGCAGCGTTCAGGGACAATCCACCGGGGAGCTGTTTTTT.

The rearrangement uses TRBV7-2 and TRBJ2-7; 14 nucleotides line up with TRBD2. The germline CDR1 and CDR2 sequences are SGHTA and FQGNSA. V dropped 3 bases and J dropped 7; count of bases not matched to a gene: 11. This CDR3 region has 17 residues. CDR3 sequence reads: CASSFARLAGGPGEQYF. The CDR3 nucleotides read TGTGCCAGCAGCTTCGCCCGACTAGCGGGGGGGCCGGGGGAGCAGTACTTC.

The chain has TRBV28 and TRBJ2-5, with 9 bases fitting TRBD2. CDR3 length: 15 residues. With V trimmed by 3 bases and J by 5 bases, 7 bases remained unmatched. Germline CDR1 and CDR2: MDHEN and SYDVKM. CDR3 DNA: TGTGCCAGCAGTTTTCGGCGGGGGGGCCGCGAGACCCAGTACTTC. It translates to CASSFRRGGRETQYF.